The T cell receptor beta chain described here comes from a study of read filtering for tumor transcriptome and immune sequencing. Background on the study: TCR-mapped reads were about 4.05 to 10.27 million with IR-seq versus roughly 75 to 1,400 with RNA-seq.

A remark on this clonotype: Its antigen is unknown.

Molecular barcoded adaptors covering alpha/delta and beta/gamma chains were used on roughly 370 ng RNA. In TCRdb, the reads were re-called with MiXCR into one record per CDR3 protein. Here the sample spans 30,000 to 45,000 distinct CDR3 sequences, roughly 13% being singletons. V was clipped by 7 bases and J by 4 bases, with 13 bases between them. Germline CDR1 SGHKS, CDR2 YYEKEE (reference sequence). The CDR3 extends over 13 amino acids. Regarding the study as a whole: This fraction held mixed bone marrow immune cells after CD138-negative sorting. About 81.9% of IR-seq clonotypes had a single read, yet these held about 3.4% of reads. Correlation between methods rose after single-read clonotypes were removed.

Sequencing used a population of CD138-negative cells sorted from bone marrow. The chain carries TRBV5-5 and TRBJ2-3, with TRBD2 as a possible D gene (5 bases). This TCR was recovered from a donor aged 40 or over with multiple myeloma. The CDR3 loop is CASAPKRADTQYF. The CDR3 DNA follows: TGTGCCAGCGCCCCGAAGAGGGCAGATACGCAGTATTTT.